The TCR beta chain described here comes from a study of Graves' ophthalmopathy and Graves' hyperthyroidism. About the study: Peripheral blood (taken before any treatment) was collected at initial diagnosis.

This clonotype was observed at least ten times. It was on clinical symptoms, serum thyroxine, TRAb, thyroid ultrasound and orbital computed tomography that diagnosis relied. This CDR3 has 15 amino acids. Trimming removed 0 bases at V and 5 bases at J, with 13 bases between. As the template, RNA transcripts were used to amplify TCR beta CDR3 regions. First-round RT-PCR relied on HTBI primers, and a second-round multiplex PCR came next. MiXCR, applied by TCRdb to the multiplex PCR reads, yields one record per CDR3 protein. The profile shows around 600,000 distinct CDR3 sequences, more than 40% of them singletons.

The TCR was taken from an adult man with Graves' ophthalmopathy. Sequencing used peripheral blood. The chain has TRBV12-3 or TRBV12-4 and TRBJ2-5; TRBD2 might be the D (6 bases). The CDR3 DNA sequence: TGTGCCAGCAGTTTAGCGCGGGGTGCGGGCGAGACCCAGTACTTC. It translates to CASSLARGAGETQYF.